This is a list of T cell receptor beta chains from one sample in a study of identical twins. TCRdb itself ran the 5' RACE reads through MiXCR, one entry per CDR3 protein. This table holds roughly 250,000 distinct CDR3 sequences, about an eighth found once. Sequenced material: memory (CD45RO+) T cells sorted from blood. Receptor source: a woman aged 18-30 years in good health. Each CDR3 is given with its conserved first and last residue. D genes are given only for firm matches. Not every row has a clone size; where given, it reads once, few, many or a size class.

d_call	v_call	j_call	clone_size	cdr3_nt	cdr3_aa
.	TRBV4-2	TRBJ2-2	few	TGTGCCAGCAGCCAAAAGGGGACCGGGGAGCTGTTTTTT	CASSQKGTGELFF
TRBD1	TRBV2	TRBJ2-7	.	TGTGCCAGCAGAGCATCCGGGACAGGGAGGAACGAGCAGTACTTC	CASRASGTGRNEQYF
.	TRBV30	TRBJ1-5	.	TGTGCCTGGAGTCGACAGCAGTATCAGCCCCAGCATTTT	CAWSRQQYQPQHF
.	TRBV11-1	TRBJ2-1	.	TGTGCCAGCAGCTCTCAAGGGTACAATGAGCAGTTCTTC	CASSSQGYNEQFF
.	TRBV10-3	TRBJ2-6	few	TGTGCCATCAGTGACCCCTCTGGGGCCAACGTCCTGACTTTC	CAISDPSGANVLTF
.	TRBV29-1	TRBJ1-2	few	TGCAGCGTTGCGTCGGGGGCTGGGGGCTACACCTTC	CSVASGAGGYTF
.	TRBV7-2	TRBJ2-7	.	TGTGCCAGCAGCCCCACCTACGAGCAGTACTTC	CASSPTYEQYF
.	TRBV9	TRBJ1-1	many	TGTGCCAGCAGCGTAGCGGGACAGAACACTGAAGCTTTCTTT	CASSVAGQNTEAFF
.	TRBV12-3/TRBV12-4	TRBJ1-3	.	TGTGCCAGCAGTCGAAGCCCGGGCCCCAAGGGTGGAAACACCATATATTTT	CASSRSPGPKGGNTIYF
.	TRBV20-1	TRBJ1-1	.	TGCAGTGCTAGAGTAGGAGGCTCCAGCACTGAAGCTTTCTTT	CSARVGGSSTEAFF
.	TRBV12-3/TRBV12-4	TRBJ2-7	many	TGTGCCAGCAGTTTCGGGGTGGGGAAGAGCTCCTACGAGCAGTACTTC	CASSFGVGKSSYEQYF
TRBD2	TRBV14	TRBJ2-5	many	TGTGCCAGCAGCCAAATACTAGCGGGGGCTCAAGAGACCCAGTACTTC	CASSQILAGAQETQYF
TRBD2	TRBV20-1	TRBJ2-3	.	TGCAGTGCGGATAGCCAGCGGGGGCCCTTGGATACGCAGTATTTT	CSADSQRGPLDTQYF
TRBD1	TRBV7-6	TRBJ2-7	.	TGTGCCAGCGACCCCGGGACAGGGGGCTACGAGCAGTACTTC	CASDPGTGGYEQYF
TRBD1	TRBV12-3/TRBV12-4	TRBJ1-6	few	TGTGCCAGCGGGGGGACAGGTGGGAGTTCACCCCTCCACTTT	CASGGTGGSSPLHF
.	TRBV6-5	TRBJ1-2	many	TGTGCCAGCAGTTACCAAAATGGCTACACCTTC	CASSYQNGYTF
.	TRBV3-1	TRBJ1-6	.	TGTGCCAGCAGCCAGGTCCTCAGTTCACCCCTCCACTTT	CASSQVLSSPLHF
TRBD2	TRBV7-2	TRBJ2-7	few	TGTGCCAGCAGCTTAAAGGCGGGAGCAGGCACCGAGCAGTACTTC	CASSLKAGAGTEQYF
TRBD1	TRBV10-3	TRBJ1-6	many	TGTGCCATCAGGTTCCGACAGGGCGATAATTCACCCCTCCACTTT	CAIRFRQGDNSPLHF
.	TRBV5-6	TRBJ2-3	few	TGTGCCAGCAGCTTAAGAAGGCTAGCAACAGATACGCAGTATTTT	CASSLRRLATDTQYF
.	TRBV9	TRBJ1-2	.	TGTGCCAGCAGCGTAGAGCAGGTCAGCTATGGCTACACCTTC	CASSVEQVSYGYTF
.	TRBV20-1	TRBJ1-2	.	TGCAGTGCTAGAGATATGGGCAGCTATGGCTACACCTTC	CSARDMGSYGYTF
TRBD1	TRBV5-1	TRBJ2-5	few	TGCGCCAGCAGCTTGGAGGGACAGCGGGAGACCCAGTACTTC	CASSLEGQRETQYF
.	TRBV30	TRBJ2-3	.	TGTGCCTGGGGTAGAGGAGGGGTGGCAGATACGCAGTATTTT	CAWGRGGVADTQYF
TRBD1	TRBV12-3/TRBV12-4	TRBJ1-6	.	TGTGCCAGCAGTTTGAGTGACAGGGGTTCACCCCTCCACTTT	CASSLSDRGSPLHF
.	TRBV12-3/TRBV12-4	TRBJ1-6	few	TGTGCCAGCAGTTTAGACAGAATTAATTCACCCCTCCACTTT	CASSLDRINSPLHF
.	TRBV7-2	TRBJ2-7	.	TGTGCCAGCAGCCAGACCATCTACGAGCAGTACTTC	CASSQTIYEQYF
.	TRBV7-9	TRBJ2-2	.	TGTGCCAGCAGCTTAGAGGATTGGGCAGCGGGTACCGGGGAGCTGTTTTTT	CASSLEDWAAGTGELFF
.	TRBV2	TRBJ2-1	few	TGTGCCAGCAGTGAAACAGGGTGGCAGTTCTTC	CASSETGWQFF
.	TRBV7-9	TRBJ1-6	.	TGTGCCAGCAGCTTAACCTTTAATTCACCCCTCCACTTT	CASSLTFNSPLHF
.	TRBV7-2	TRBJ2-2	.	TGTGCCAGCAGCTCCTTGACAGCGCCGAACACCGGGGAGCTGTTTTTT	CASSSLTAPNTGELFF
.	TRBV20-1	TRBJ2-3	.	TGCAGTGCTAGAGATTTAAAGGATCACACAGATACGCAGTATTTT	CSARDLKDHTDTQYF
.	TRBV30	TRBJ1-1	.	TGTGCCTGGAGATGGAACACTGAAGCTTTCTTT	CAWRWNTEAFF
.	TRBV20-1	TRBJ2-1	few	TGCAGTGCTCCCGGCAGGTCAAACAATGAGCAGTTCTTC	CSAPGRSNNEQFF
TRBD1	TRBV18	TRBJ2-7	few	TGTGCCAGCGGCAGGGGGCTCTCCTACGAGCAGTACTTC	CASGRGLSYEQYF